The sequence of this T cell receptor beta chain was determined in a study of T cells in Graves' hyperthyroidism and ophthalmopathy. The study, taken as a whole, reports: Separation of ophthalmopathy from stable hyperthyroidism was achieved by a 13 V-J model. Blood also held most thyroid clonotypes expanded beyond 0.001.

This clonotype was seen repeatedly, ten times or more. Its antigen is still unknown. Amplification targeted TCR beta CDR3 regions from RNA transcripts. The TCR CDR3 was amplified in a first-round RT-PCR using the HTBI primer set. MiXCR, run by TCRdb on the multiplex PCR reads, gives a single entry per CDR3 protein. The top ten clones hold roughly 6.5% of a sample with hundreds of thousands of distinct CDR3 sequences, 40% to 55% of them seen once. Orbital computed tomography, thyroid ultrasound, serum thyroxine and TRAb, and clinical symptoms together informed the diagnoses. CDR3 size: 12 residues. Trimming removed 7 bases from V and 3 bases from J, with 9 bases in between. Germline V gene lookup returns CDR1 SQVTM and CDR2 ANQGSEA.

The receptor's source is an adult man with Graves' disease, either hyperthyroidism or ophthalmopathy (not recorded which). Specimen: peripheral blood or thyroid tissue (not recorded which). The chain carries TRBV29-1 and TRBJ1-4; a possible D gene is TRBD1 (5 bases). CDR3 in amino acids: CSAQGPNEKLFF. The CDR3 bases are TGCAGCGCCCAGGGACCTAATGAAAAACTGTTTTTT.